The text below deals with one T cell receptor beta chain. Cells were sorted from thawed PBMC rested overnight and stained with GMM-loaded CD1B tetramer, viability dye and anti-CD3. The lipid loaded on the CD1B tetramers was C32 glucose monomycolate from Rhodococcus equi. The CDR3 is 14 amino acids. Trimming pared 0 bases from V and 10 bases from J, leaving 16 bases between. CDR1 LGHNA and CDR2 YNFKEQ come from the germline V gene. This specimen belongs to a study of T cells in tuberculosis. The table came from immunoSEQ multiplex PCR; TCRdb's copy has only in-frame clones and leaves some out. The sample has nearly 60,000 clones, approximately 86% seen once; the top ten hold about a fifth.

The chain employs TRBV4-2 and TRBJ2-7, with D possibly TRBD2 on 5 matching bases. Sequenced material: CD1b-GMM tetramer-negative cells sorted from PBMCs. The sequence was obtained from an adult woman with latent tuberculosis. The CDR3 loop is CASSQDLGVIGQYF. The CDR3, as DNA: TGTGCCAGCAGCCAAGATCTGGGAGTTATAGGCCAGTACTTC.